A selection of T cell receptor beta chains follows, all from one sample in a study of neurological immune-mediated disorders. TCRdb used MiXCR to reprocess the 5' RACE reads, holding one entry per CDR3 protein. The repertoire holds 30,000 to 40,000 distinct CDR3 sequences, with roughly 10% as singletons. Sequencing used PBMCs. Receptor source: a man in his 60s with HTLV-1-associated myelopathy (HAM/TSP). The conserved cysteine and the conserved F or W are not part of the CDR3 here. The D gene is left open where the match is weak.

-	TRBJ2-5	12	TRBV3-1	SSSPRPVGETQY
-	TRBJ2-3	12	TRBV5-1	ASGLGKDSDTQY
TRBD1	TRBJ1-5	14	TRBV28	ATRDRGLGGDQPQH
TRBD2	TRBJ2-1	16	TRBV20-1	SARADGSGTRRYNEQF
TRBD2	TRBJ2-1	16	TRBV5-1	ASSPRGTSGSSYNEQF
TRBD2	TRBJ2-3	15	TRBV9	ASSLMPSGLSTDTQY
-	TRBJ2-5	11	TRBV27	ASSLYEETTQY
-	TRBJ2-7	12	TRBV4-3	ASSQTRFPYEQY
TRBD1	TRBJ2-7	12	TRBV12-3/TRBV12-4	ASSSTGGSYEQY
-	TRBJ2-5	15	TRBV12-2	ASRFGRPGLYQETQY
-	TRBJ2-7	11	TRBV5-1	ASKRDTSYEQY
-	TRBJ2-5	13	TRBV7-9	ASTAATQSSQTQY
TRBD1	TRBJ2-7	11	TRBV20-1	SARGQGSDEQY
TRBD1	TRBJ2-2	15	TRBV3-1	ASSQVWGQAGTGEQF
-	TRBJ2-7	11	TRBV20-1	SASFLEVHEQY
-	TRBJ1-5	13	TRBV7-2	ASSFLSGENQPQH
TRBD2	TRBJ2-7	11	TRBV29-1	SVEVAGRYEQY
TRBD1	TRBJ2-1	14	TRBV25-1	ASSDPGTGGSSSAI
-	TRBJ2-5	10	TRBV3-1	ANSLRGETQY
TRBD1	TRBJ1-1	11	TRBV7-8	ASSSTGGSEAF
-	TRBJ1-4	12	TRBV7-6	ASSLGGAREKLF
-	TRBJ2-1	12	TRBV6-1	ASSDPPWGDEQF
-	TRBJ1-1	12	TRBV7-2	ASSFGHMNTEAF
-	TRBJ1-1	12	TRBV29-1	SVRGGQLNTEAF
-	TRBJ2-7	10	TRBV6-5	ASSTVRGEQY
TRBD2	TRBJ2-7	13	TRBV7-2	ASSLGGISSYEQY
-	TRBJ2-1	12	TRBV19	ASSIDRVYNEQF
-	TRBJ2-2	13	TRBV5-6	ASSTEGHRDGELF
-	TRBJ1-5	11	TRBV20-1	SASVGHNQPQH
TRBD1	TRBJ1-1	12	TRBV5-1	ASSLEGAYTEAF
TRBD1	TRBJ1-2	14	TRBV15	ATSRDLEGAGYGYT
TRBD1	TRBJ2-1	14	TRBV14	ASSPRGQGDIHEQF
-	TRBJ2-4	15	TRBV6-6	ASSYGGRGIPQNIQY
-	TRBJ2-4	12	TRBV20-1	SASIGGAKNIQY
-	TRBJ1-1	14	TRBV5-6	ASSLAYTRRNTEAF
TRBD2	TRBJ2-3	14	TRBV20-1	SARSITGTRNGTQY
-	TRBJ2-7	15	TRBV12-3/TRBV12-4	ASSLRGGGGRSYEQY